Following are 7 T cell receptor beta chains from one sample sequenced in a study of T cell clones after liver transplantation. The assay was immunoSEQ multiplex PCR, and TCRdb's table has in-frame clones only and misses some. The sample lists fewer than 15,000 clones; roughly 74% were seen once. The sample here was CD8+ T cells from blood, taken at the 22-month timepoint. These receptor sequences come from a human patient who received a liver transplant. Some T cells may possibly be graft donor cells.

The CDR3 DNA reads TGTGCCAGCAGCCCTGACAGGGTGGGTAGCGAGACCCAGTACTTC. It translates to CASSPDRVGSETQYF. The chain employs TRBV2 and TRBJ2-5, with 7 bases fitting TRBD1. The trim removed 6 bases at V and 5 bases at J, leaving 12 bases unmatched. The CDR3 contains 15 residues. Germline assignment: CDR1 SNHLY and CDR2 FYNNEI.

This clone has more than one count but fewer than ten. The chain carries TRBV11-3 and TRBJ1-1; D unclear. The CDR3 spans 13 residues. V was shortened by 1 base and J by 4 bases, with 7 bases between the two germline ends. Germline V gene data show CDR1 as SGHNT and CDR2 as YENEEA. This CDR3 is CASSLVGSTEAFF. The DNA of the CDR3 is TGTGCCAGCAGCTTAGTTGGCAGCACTGAAGCTTTCTTT. Supplemented by reference TRBV11-3 and TRBJ1-1, the full variable domain reads EAGVVQSPRYKIIEKKQPVAFWCNPISGHNTLYWYLQNLGQGPELLIRYENEEAVDDSQLPKDRFSAERLKGVDSTLKIQPAELGDSAVYLCASSLVGSTEAFFGQGTRLTVV.

The V gene is TRBV13, the J gene TRBJ2-7; no clear D. V was clipped by 6 bases and J by 1 base, with 13 bases between them. This CDR3 comprises 14 residues. Germline lookup yields CDR1 PRHDT and CDR2 FYEKMQ (reference sequence). Written as DNA, the CDR3 is TGTGCCAGCAGTCAATACCTCAGGTCCTACGAGCAGTACTTC. Its translation is CASSQYLRSYEQYF.

The chain employs TRBV6-6 and TRBJ2-7; D gene uncertain. Trimming removed 4 bases from V and 2 bases from J, with 9 bases in between. Per the germline V gene, CDR1 is MNHNY and CDR2 is SVGAGI (reference sequence). This CDR3 has 13 amino acids. In DNA form, the CDR3 reads TGTGCCAGCAGTTTGGTCGAAGCCTACGAGCAGTACTTC. It specifies CASSLVEAYEQYF.

The V gene is TRBV27, the J gene TRBJ2-5; D may be TRBD2 (6 bases). The CDR3 contains 15 residues. The V end lost 3 bases, the J end lost 2 bases, and 13 bases lay between the germline ends. Per the germline V gene, CDR1 is MNHEY and CDR2 is SMNVEV (reference sequence). As DNA, the CDR3 is TGTGCCAGCAGTTTGGTGCGGGAAGAGCAAGAGACCCAGTACTTC. As protein: CASSLVREEQETQYF.

The rearrangement uses TRBV6-4 and TRBJ2-2; 11 bases match TRBD2. The CDR3 is made up of 15 amino acids. Germline lookup yields CDR1 MRHNA and CDR2 SNTAGT. V shed 3 bases, J shed 4 bases, and the junction held 1 base outside the gene matches. CDR3 region: CASSETSGSTGELFF. In DNA form, the CDR3 reads TGTGCCAGCAGTGAAACTAGCGGGAGCACCGGGGAGCTGTTTTTT.

This chain connects TRBV7-6 to TRBJ1-6, with 9 bases fitting TRBD1. CDR3 length: 18 amino acids. From germline, CDR1 is SGHVS and CDR2 FNYEAQ. Trimming removed 5 bases from V and 2 bases from J; junction bases left unmatched: 10. The CDR3 DNA is TGTGCCAGCAGCCCGCTCCGACAGGGGGTAACCTATAATTCACCCCTCCACTTT. Translation gives CASSPLRQGVTYNSPLHF.